The clone carrying this T cell receptor (beta chain) was seen at least ten times. Trimming took 4 bases from V and 0 from J, leaving 9 bases between them. The CDR3 is 14 residues long. Looked up from germline, CDR1 is LGHNA and CDR2 is YSLEER. TCRdb processed the RT-PCR reads anew with MiXCR; each CDR3 protein has one entry. The table has around 700,000 distinct CDR3 sequences, 14% seen once. The TCR sequence derives from a female donor in good health, serving as a healthy control. This chain connects TRBV4-3 to TRBJ1-1, with TRBD1 as a possible D gene (5 bases). Sequencing was done on a sample of memory CD4+ T cells from blood. The CDR3 DNA sequence: TGCGCCAGCAGCCTAGGGACCTTGAACACTGAAGCTTTCTTT. Its protein product is CASSLGTLNTEAFF.